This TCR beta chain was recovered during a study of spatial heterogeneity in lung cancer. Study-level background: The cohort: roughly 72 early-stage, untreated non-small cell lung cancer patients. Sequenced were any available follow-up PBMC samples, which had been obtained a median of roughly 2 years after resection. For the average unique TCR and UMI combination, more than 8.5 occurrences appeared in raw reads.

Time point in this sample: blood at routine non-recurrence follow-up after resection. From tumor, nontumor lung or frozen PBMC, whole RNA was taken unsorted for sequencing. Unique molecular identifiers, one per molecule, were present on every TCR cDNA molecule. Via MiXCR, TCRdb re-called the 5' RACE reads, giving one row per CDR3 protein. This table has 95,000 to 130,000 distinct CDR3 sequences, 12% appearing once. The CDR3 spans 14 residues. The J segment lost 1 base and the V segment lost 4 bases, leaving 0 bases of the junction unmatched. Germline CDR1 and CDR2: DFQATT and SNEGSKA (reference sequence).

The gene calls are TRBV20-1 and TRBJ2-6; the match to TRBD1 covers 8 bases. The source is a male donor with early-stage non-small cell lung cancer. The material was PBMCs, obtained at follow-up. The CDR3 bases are TGCAGTGCTAACAGGGGGTCTGGGGCCAACGTCCTGACTTTC. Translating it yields CSANRGSGANVLTF.